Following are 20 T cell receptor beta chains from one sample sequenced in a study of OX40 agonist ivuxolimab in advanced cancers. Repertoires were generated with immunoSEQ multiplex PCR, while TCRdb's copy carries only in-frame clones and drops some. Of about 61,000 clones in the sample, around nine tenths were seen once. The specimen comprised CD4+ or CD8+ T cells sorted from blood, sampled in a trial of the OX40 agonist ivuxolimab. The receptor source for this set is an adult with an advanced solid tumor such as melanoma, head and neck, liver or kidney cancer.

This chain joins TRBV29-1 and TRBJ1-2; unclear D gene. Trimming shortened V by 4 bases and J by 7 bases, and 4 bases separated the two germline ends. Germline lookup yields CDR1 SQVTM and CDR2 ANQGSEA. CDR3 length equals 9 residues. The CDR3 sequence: CSVASGYTF. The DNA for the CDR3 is TGCAGCGTTGCAAGTGGCTACACCTTC.

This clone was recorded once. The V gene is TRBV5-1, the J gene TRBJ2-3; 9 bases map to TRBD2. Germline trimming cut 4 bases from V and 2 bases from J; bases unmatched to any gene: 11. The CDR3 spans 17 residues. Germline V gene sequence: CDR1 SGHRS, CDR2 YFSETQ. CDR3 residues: CASSLNGREGSTDTQYF. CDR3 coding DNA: TGCGCCAGCAGCCTAAACGGGCGGGAGGGATCCACAGATACGCAGTATTTT.

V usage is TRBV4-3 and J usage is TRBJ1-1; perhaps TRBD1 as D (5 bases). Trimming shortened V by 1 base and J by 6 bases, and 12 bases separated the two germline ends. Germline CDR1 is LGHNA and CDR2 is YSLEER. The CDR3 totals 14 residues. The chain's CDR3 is CASSQVGGRAEAFF. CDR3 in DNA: TGCGCCAGCAGCCAAGTTGGGGGACGGGCTGAAGCTTTCTTT.

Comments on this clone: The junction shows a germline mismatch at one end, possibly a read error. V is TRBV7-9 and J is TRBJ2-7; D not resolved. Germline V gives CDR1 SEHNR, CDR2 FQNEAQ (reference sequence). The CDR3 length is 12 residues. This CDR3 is CASSYPSDEQYF. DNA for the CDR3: TGTGCCAGCAGCTACCCCTCCGACGAGCAGTACTTC.

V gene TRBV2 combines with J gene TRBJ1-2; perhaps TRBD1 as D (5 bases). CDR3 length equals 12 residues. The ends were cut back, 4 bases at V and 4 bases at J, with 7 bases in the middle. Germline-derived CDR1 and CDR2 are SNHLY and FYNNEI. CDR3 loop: CASSVQGYGYTF. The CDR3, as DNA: TGTGCCAGCAGTGTGCAGGGCTATGGCTACACCTTC. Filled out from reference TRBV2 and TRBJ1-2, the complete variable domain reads EPEVTQTPSHQVTQMGQEVILRCVPISNHLYFYWYRQILGQKVEFLVSFYNNEISEKSEIFDDQFSVERPDGSNFTLKIRSTKLEDSAMYFCASSVQGYGYTFGSGTRLTVV.

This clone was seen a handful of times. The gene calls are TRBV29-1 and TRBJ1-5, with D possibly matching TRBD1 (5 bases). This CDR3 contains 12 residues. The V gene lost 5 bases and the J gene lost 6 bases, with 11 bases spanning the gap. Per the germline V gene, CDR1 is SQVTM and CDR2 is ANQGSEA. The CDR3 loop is CSVQGLGQPQHF. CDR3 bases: TGCAGCGTTCAGGGTCTTGGTCAGCCCCAGCATTTT.

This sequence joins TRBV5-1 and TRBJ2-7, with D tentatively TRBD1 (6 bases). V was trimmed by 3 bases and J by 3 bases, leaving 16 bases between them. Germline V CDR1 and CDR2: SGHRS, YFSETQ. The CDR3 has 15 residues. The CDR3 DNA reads TGCGCCAGCAGCTGGGGGACAATGGTGAGCTACGAGCAGTACTTC. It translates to CASSWGTMVSYEQYF.

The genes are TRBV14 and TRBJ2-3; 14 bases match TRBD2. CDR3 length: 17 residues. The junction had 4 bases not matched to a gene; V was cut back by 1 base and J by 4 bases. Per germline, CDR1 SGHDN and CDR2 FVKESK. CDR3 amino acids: CASSQAGLAGGSDTQYF. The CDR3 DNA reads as TGTGCCAGCAGCCAAGCTGGACTAGCGGGGGGCTCAGATACGCAGTATTTT. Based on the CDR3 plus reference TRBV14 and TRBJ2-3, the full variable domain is EAGVTQFPSHSVIEKGQTVTLRCDPISGHDNLYWYRRVMGKEIKFLLHFVKESKQDESGMPNNRFLAERTGGTYSTLKVQPAELEDSGVYFCASSQAGLAGGSDTQYFGPGTRLTVL.

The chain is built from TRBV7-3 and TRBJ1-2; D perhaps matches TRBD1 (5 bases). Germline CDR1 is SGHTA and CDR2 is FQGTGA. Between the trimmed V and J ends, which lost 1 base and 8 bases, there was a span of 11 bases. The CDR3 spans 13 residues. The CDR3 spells CASSLRGLEGYTF. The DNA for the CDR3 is TGTGCCAGCAGCTTAAGGGGGTTGGAAGGCTACACCTTC.

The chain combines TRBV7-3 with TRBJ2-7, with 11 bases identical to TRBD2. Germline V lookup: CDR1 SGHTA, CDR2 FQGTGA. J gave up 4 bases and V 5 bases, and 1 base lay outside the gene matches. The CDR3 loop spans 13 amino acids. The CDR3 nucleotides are TGTGCCAGCAGCGCTAGCGGGGGGTACGAGCAGTACTTC. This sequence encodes CASSASGGYEQYF.

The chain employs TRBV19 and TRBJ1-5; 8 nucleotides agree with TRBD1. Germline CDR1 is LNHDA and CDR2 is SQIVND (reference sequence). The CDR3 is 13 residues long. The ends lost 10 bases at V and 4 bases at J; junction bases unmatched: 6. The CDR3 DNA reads TGTGCCACCAGGGACAGGAAAAATCAGCCCCAGCATTTT. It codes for CATRDRKNQPQHF.

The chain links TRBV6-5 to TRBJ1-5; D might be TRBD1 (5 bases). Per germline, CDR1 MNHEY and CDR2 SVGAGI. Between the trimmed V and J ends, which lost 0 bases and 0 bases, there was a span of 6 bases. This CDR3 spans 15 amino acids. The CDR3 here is CASSYSRGSNQPQHF. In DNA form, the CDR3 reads TGTGCCAGCAGTTACTCGAGGGGTAGCAATCAGCCCCAGCATTTT.

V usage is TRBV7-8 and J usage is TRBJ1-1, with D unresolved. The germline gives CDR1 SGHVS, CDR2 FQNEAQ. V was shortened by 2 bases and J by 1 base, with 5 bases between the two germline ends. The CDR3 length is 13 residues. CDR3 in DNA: TGTGCCAGCAGCTTATACACGAACACTGAAGCTTTCTTT. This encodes CASSLYTNTEAFF.

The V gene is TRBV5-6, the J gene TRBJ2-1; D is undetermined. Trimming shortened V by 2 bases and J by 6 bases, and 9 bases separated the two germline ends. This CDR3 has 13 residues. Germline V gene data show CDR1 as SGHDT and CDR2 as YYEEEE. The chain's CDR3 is CASSLGTLNEQFF. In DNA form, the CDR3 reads TGTGCCAGCAGCTTAGGTACTCTCAATGAGCAGTTCTTC.

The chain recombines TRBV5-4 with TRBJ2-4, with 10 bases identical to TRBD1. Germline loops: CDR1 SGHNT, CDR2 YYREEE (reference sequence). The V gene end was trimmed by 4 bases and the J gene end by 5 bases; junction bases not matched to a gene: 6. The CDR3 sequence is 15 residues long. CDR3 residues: CASSPAGQGENIQYF. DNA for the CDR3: TGTGCCAGCAGCCCCGCTGGACAGGGGGAAAACATTCAGTACTTC.

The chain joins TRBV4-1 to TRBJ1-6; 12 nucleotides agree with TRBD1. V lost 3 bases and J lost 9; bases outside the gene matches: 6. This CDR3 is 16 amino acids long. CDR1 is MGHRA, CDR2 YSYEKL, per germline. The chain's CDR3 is CASSQTPGQGASPLHF. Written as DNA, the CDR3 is TGCGCCAGCAGCCAGACCCCGGGACAGGGGGCTTCACCCCTCCACTTT.

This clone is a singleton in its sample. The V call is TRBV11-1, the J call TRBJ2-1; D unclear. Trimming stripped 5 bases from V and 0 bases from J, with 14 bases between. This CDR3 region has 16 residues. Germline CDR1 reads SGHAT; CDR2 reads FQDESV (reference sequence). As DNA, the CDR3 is TGTGCCAGCAGCAGAAACAGCTTAGGCTCCTACAATGAGCAGTTCTTC. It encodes CASSRNSLGSYNEQFF.

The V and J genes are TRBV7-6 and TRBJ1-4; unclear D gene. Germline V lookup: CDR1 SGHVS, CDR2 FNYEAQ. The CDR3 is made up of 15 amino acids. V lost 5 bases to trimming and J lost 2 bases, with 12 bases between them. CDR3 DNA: TGTGCCAGCAGCGCCAGACCTAAGACTAATGAAAAACTGTTTTTT. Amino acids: CASSARPKTNEKLFF.

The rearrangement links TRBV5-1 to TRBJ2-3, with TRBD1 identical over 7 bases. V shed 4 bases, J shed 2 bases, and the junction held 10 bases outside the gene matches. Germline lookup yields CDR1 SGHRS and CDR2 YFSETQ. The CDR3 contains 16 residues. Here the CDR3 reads CASSATGSGDTDTQYF. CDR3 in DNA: TGCGCCAGCAGCGCGACAGGGAGTGGGGACACAGATACGCAGTATTTT. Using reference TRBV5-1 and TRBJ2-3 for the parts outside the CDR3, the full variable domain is KAGVTQTPRYLIKTRGQQVTLSCSPISGHRSVSWYQQTPGQGLQFLFEYFSETQRNKGNFPGRFSGRQFSNSRSEMNVSTLELGDSALYLCASSATGSGDTDTQYFGPGTRLTVL.

The CDR3 region is CAIRGVRTGNRSSGNTIYF. In DNA, the CDR3 is TGTGCCATCAGGGGTGTTCGGACAGGGAATAGGAGCTCTGGAAACACCATATATTTT. The chain joins TRBV10-3 to TRBJ1-3; TRBD1 matches at 8 bases. The CDR3 spans 19 residues. Germline-derived CDR1 and CDR2 are ENHRY and SYGVKD. V lost 6 bases, J lost 0 bases, and 16 bases stayed unmatched.